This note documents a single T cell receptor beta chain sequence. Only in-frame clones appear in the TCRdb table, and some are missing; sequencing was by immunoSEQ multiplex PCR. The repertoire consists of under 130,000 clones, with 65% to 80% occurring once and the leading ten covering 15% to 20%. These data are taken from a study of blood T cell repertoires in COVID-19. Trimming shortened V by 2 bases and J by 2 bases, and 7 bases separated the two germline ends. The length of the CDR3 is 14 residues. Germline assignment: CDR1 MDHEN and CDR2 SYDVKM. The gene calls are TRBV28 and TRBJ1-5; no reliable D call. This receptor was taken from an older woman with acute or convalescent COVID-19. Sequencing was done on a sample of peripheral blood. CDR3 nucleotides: TGTGCCAGCAGTTTAGGCAGCGGCAATCAGCCCCAGCATTTT. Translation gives CASSLGSGNQPQHF.